Following are 11 T cell receptor beta chains from one sample sequenced in a study of identical twins. Via MiXCR, TCRdb re-called the 5' RACE reads, giving one row per CDR3 protein. The profile shows more than 1.5 million distinct CDR3 sequences, roughly a third of them singletons. The sample consisted of cord blood. These receptors were collected from a newborn girl in good health.

The V and J genes are TRBV30 and TRBJ2-1; a possible D gene is TRBD1 (6 bases). The J call may be faulty, since TRBJ2-7 better matches the DNA end. There are 13 residues in the CDR3. From germline, CDR1 is GTSNPN and CDR2 SVGIG (reference sequence). The CDR3 bases are TGTGCCTGGAGGAACACACAGGGAAATGAGCAGTACTTC. Protein: CAWRNTQGNEQYF.

This clonotype was picked up many times. J is TRBJ1-2 and V is TRBV10-3; the D gene is possibly TRBD1 (5 bases). The ends were cut back, 7 bases at V and 0 bases at J, with 18 bases in the middle. This CDR3 region has 16 residues. The germline CDR1 and CDR2 sequences are ENHRY and SYGVKD. DNA of the CDR3: TGTGCCATCACCGATCCCGGGACTGCTACTAACTATGGCTACACCTTC. Its translation: CAITDPGTATNYGYTF.

This chain connects TRBV6-5 to TRBJ1-4; no clear D gene. V was cut by 6 bases and J by 5 bases, with 10 bases left in between. The length of the CDR3 is 13 residues. The germline V gene has CDR1 MNHEY and CDR2 SVGAGI. This CDR3 reads CASRTRRNEKLFF. CDR3 DNA sequence: TGTGCCAGCAGGACCCGACGGAATGAAAAACTGTTTTTT.

For this clonotype: It may be a read error: a sequence one base away is much more abundant. This CDR3 reads CASSLAGLINYGCTF. The CDR3, as DNA: TGTGCCAGCAGCTTAGCGGGACTTATTAACTATGGCTGCACCTTC. This chain connects TRBV7-2 to TRBJ1-2; the D gene is possibly TRBD1 (5 bases). Germline CDR1 is SGHTA and CDR2 is FQGNSA. The length of the CDR3 is 15 residues.

Only a few counts were recorded for this clonotype. V and J are TRBV18 and TRBJ2-1; tentative D call: TRBD2 (5 bases). The germline CDR1 and CDR2 sequences are KGHSH and LQKENI. Trimming took off 3 bases at V and 11 bases at J, with 17 bases between the two ends. The CDR3 has 14 residues. In DNA, the CDR3 is TGTGCCAGCTCACCCACTAGTGTTAGGAATAAGCAGTTCTTC. Encoded protein: CASSPTSVRNKQFF. Variable domain in full (rest from reference TRBV18 and TRBJ2-1): NAGVMQNPRHLVRRRGQEARLRCSPMKGHSHVYWYRQLPEEGLKFMVYLQKENIIDESGMPKERFSAEFPKEGPSILRIQQVVRGDSAAYFCASSPTSVRNKQFFGPGTRLTVL.

V and J are TRBV2 and TRBJ1-2; TRBD1 is a possible D gene (5 bases). There are 13 residues in the CDR3. The V gene's germline CDR1 is SNHLY and CDR2 FYNNEI. V was cut by 8 bases and J by 10 bases, with 20 bases left in between. The DNA for the CDR3 is TGTGCCAGCGTCTACGGGACCGTGATAGACTACACCTTC. Its protein is CASVYGTVIDYTF.

V and J are TRBV4-2 and TRBJ2-3; D is uncertain. The germline CDR1 and CDR2 sequences are LGHNA and YNFKEQ. The CDR3 covers 14 residues. The V end lost 2 bases, the J end lost 2 bases, and 8 bases lay between the germline ends. The CDR3 sequence is CASSQRLPTDTQYF. The CDR3 coding sequence is TGTGCCAGCAGCCAAAGGCTGCCCACAGATACGCAGTATTTT.

The table lists this clonotype with many counts. This chain joins TRBV6-5 and TRBJ2-7; D remains ambiguous. The germline V gene encodes CDR1 MNHEY and CDR2 SVGAGI. The CDR3 is made up of 14 amino acids. V dropped 2 bases and J dropped 0 bases, with 8 bases sitting between them. In nucleotides, the CDR3 is TGTGCCAGCAGTTACCTGGCAGCCTCCTACGAGCAGTACTTC. This sequence encodes CASSYLAASYEQYF.

This clonotype showed up just a few times. The chain recombines TRBV5-6 with TRBJ1-5; 9 bases map to TRBD1. Germline CDR1 is SGHDT and CDR2 is YYEEEE. V lost 2 bases and J lost 1; bases outside the gene matches: 4. The CDR3 sequence is 16 residues long. The CDR3 loop is CASSFRTGASNQPQHF. In DNA, the CDR3 is TGTGCCAGCAGCTTCAGGACAGGGGCGAGCAATCAGCCCCAGCATTTT.

CDR3 DNA sequence: TGTGCCAGCAACTCCGGGACAGGGGGATACGAGCAGTACTTC. Amino acids: CASNSGTGGYEQYF. The chain recombines TRBV6-6 with TRBJ2-4; 11 bases fit TRBD1. The better agreement between TRBJ2-7 and the DNA end casts doubt on the J call. CDR3 length: 14 amino acids. Germline-derived CDR1 and CDR2 are MNHNY and SVGAGI (reference sequence).

This clonotype was detected only a few times. The genes are TRBV12-3 or TRBV12-4 and TRBJ1-6; possibly TRBD1 for D (5 bases). Trimming removed 7 bases at V and 10 bases at J, with 17 bases between. The CDR3 runs to 14 residues. This CDR3 reads CASKTTAHGSPLHF. DNA for the CDR3: TGTGCCAGCAAAACGACAGCTCACGGGTCACCCCTCCACTTT.